A selection of T cell receptor beta chains follows, all from one sample in a study of blood T cell repertoires in COVID-19. Measured with immunoSEQ multiplex PCR; TCRdb has only the in-frame clones, and not every one. The sample consists of approximately 80,000 clones, roughly 82% of them appearing once. The specimen was peripheral blood. These receptor sequences come from a man aged 60 to 69 with acute or convalescent COVID-19. Both conserved end residues are trimmed from each CDR3.

J gene	V gene	CDR3 length	CDR3 protein
TRBJ1-2	TRBV19	12	ASSDLGTSYGYT
TRBJ1-1	TRBV29-1	11	SVDRTMNTEAF
TRBJ1-1	TRBV30	10	ACGTGGPEAF
TRBJ2-3	TRBV18	13	ASSTGTGGTDTQY
TRBJ2-7	TRBV24-1	9	ATSGDYEQY
TRBJ1-5	TRBV27	11	ASSQQGESPQH
TRBJ2-5	TRBV6-5	12	ASSYRGRVETQY
TRBJ1-6	TRBV6-2/TRBV6-3	15	ASSSRTQPRADSPLH
TRBJ2-7	TRBV6-5	9	ATGAGSEQY
TRBJ2-7	TRBV5-1	10	ASSEPQGKQY
TRBJ1-1	TRBV7-5	12	ARSSGHQNTEAF
TRBJ2-5	TRBV5-1	12	ASSLTLVQETQY
TRBJ2-1	TRBV27	9	ASSLENEQF
TRBJ2-1	TRBV6-2/TRBV6-3	11	ASSALAYNEQF
TRBJ1-1	TRBV30	12	AWSVEDDNTEAF
TRBJ1-2	TRBV4-1	13	ASSQVVQPRWSYT
TRBJ1-4	TRBV27	12	ASSLNRGQEKLF
TRBJ2-3	TRBV7-9	14	ASSLGGATTADTQY
TRBJ1-1	TRBV13	11	ASSSGMRPRAF
TRBJ2-5	TRBV19	13	ASSMSQGSEKTQY
TRBJ1-5	TRBV19	11	ASSGTGNQPQH
TRBJ2-7	TRBV5-1	10	ASSLPGNEQY
TRBJ1-4	TRBV4-1	12	ASSPGQGYEKLF
TRBJ1-1	TRBV6-2/TRBV6-3	13	ASSRNSITLTEAF
TRBJ1-2	TRBV4-3	13	ASSPRVRSDYGYT
TRBJ1-4	TRBV7-9	14	ASSLGGVRVNEKLF
TRBJ2-7	TRBV6-5	13	ASSYSPRRVNEQY
TRBJ2-5	TRBV28	14	ASSSPAGALQETQY
TRBJ2-5	TRBV6-1	12	ASSEKGLQETQY
TRBJ2-7	TRBV10-3	12	AITPGLAVDEQY
TRBJ2-5	TRBV5-1	14	ASSLAASGTQETQY
TRBJ2-2	TRBV24-1	12	ATAREGDTGELF
TRBJ2-1	TRBV18	13	ASSPLLSSLYEQF
TRBJ1-5	TRBV5-1	11	ASSFGGDQPQH
TRBJ2-3	TRBV30	11	AWSSAGTDTQY
TRBJ2-7	TRBV18	13	ASSPDRDRSYEQY
TRBJ2-4	TRBV15	15	ATSRDRREWGENIQY
TRBJ1-5	TRBV4-1	14	ASSHERAGVGQPQH
TRBJ1-5	TRBV28	13	ASSLTVQGGRTQH
TRBJ2-5	TRBV24-1	14	ATSDRGQGSQETQY
TRBJ2-1	TRBV6-1	14	ASSEGGTGGWNEQF
TRBJ2-3	TRBV4-1	15	ASSQSVLRGPIVAQY
TRBJ2-3	TRBV19	13	ASSMVASGKDTQY
TRBJ2-5	TRBV24-1	11	ATSVDSQETQY
TRBJ2-7	TRBV27	12	ASSKGSGNHEQY
TRBJ1-1	TRBV19	10	ASSIRGREAF
TRBJ2-7	TRBV3-1/TRBV3-2	10	ASSSGGGGQY
TRBJ2-6	TRBV14	17	ASSQSFGQASSGANVLT